The clone carrying this T cell receptor (beta chain) was counted only a few times. Its target is unknown. Breast cancer patients provided tissue from their axillary draining lymph nodes. These data are taken from a study of breast tumors, draining lymph nodes, adjacent tissues. Whole-study findings and limits: Data only fit, rather than demonstrated, lymph node origin of most tumor T cells.

TCRdb analysed the multiplex PCR reads with MiXCR anew, one entry per CDR3 protein. This sample has some 100,000 distinct CDR3 sequences; less than 25% occur once, and the top ten carry approximately 1.3%. V shed 6 bases, J shed 6 bases, and the junction held 24 bases outside the gene matches. Per germline, CDR1 MNHEY and CDR2 SMNVEV (reference sequence). This CDR3 is built from 19 residues. The sequence was obtained from a female donor with breast cancer. Some clones in this sample may be carry-over from other donors' samples. This sequence joins TRBV27 and TRBJ2-7, with TRBD2 identical over 9 bases. Sequencing was done on a sample of axillary lymph node tissue. The CDR3 reads CASRSHPFGGAGGGPEQYF. The CDR3 nucleotides read TGTGCCAGCAGGAGCCACCCTTTTGGTGGAGCGGGAGGTGGACCCGAGCAGTACTTC.